Following are 7 T cell receptor beta chains from one sample sequenced in a study of cytomegalovirus exposure and HLA in healthy donors. This PCR relied on a set of 60 Vbeta primers and 13 Jbeta primers. The table came from immunoSEQ multiplex PCR; TCRdb's copy has only in-frame clones and leaves some out. The sample records 150,000 to 200,000 clones, around 80% being singletons. Sequenced sample: PBMCs. These receptors were collected from a male donor in good health and CMV-seropositive.

The chain joins TRBV6-5 to TRBJ2-3; no definite D call. The CDR3 length is 14 residues. Germline lookup yields CDR1 MNHEY and CDR2 SVGAGI. The CDR3 nucleotides read TGTGCTACCGCGGTAGGCCCCTGGGCAGATACGCAGTATTTT. Protein sequence: CATAVGPWADTQYF.

This clone has only one observation. The chain couples TRBV5-6 to TRBJ2-5, with 8 bases lining up with TRBD2. In germline, CDR1 is SGHDT, CDR2 YYEEEE. The ends lost 4 bases at V and 5 bases at J; junction bases unmatched: 10. The CDR3 spans 15 residues. The CDR3 coding sequence is TGTGCCAGCAGCGGACGCCGGGGGGGCGCGGAGACCCAGTACTTC. It yields the protein CASSGRRGGAETQYF.

This sequence joins TRBV30 and TRBJ2-1; TRBD2 matches 8 bases. The CDR3 is made up of 14 amino acids. V shed 0 bases and J 14 bases; nucleotides not matched to a gene: 12. Germline V gene sequence: CDR1 GTSNPN, CDR2 SVGIG (reference sequence). CDR3 protein: CAWSVSSGSTSEFF. CDR3 in DNA: TGTGCCTGGAGTGTGTCGAGCGGGAGCACATCCGAGTTCTTC.

This sequence joins TRBV4-2 and TRBJ1-5; D is undetermined. The CDR3 runs 14 residues. The germline V gene encodes CDR1 LGHNA and CDR2 YNFKEQ. Trimming removed 1 base from V and 6 bases from J, with 10 bases in between. CDR3 protein: CASSQGANSQPQHF. The CDR3 nucleotides are TGTGCCAGCAGCCAAGGGGCAAATAGTCAGCCCCAGCATTTT.

The rearrangement uses TRBV7-2 and TRBJ1-3; weak D call: TRBD1 (6 bases). The germline V and J ends were trimmed by 6 bases and 0 bases, with 12 bases remaining between them. This CDR3 comprises 15 residues. In germline, CDR1 is SGHTA, CDR2 FQGNSA. CDR3 in amino acids: CASSFRQASGNTIYF. The CDR3 DNA reads as TGTGCCAGCAGTTTTCGACAGGCCTCTGGAAACACCATATATTTT.

Only a few counts were recorded for this clone. The J gene is TRBJ2-7, the V gene TRBV5-4; TRBD1 matches at 7 bases. CDR3 length equals 15 residues. Trimming cost V 4 bases and J 0 bases; bases outside gene matches: 7. Germline V lookup: CDR1 SGHNT, CDR2 YYREEE (reference sequence). The CDR3 reads CASSAGGQSSYEQYF. The CDR3 coding sequence is TGTGCCAGCAGCGCAGGGGGTCAAAGCTCCTACGAGCAGTACTTC.

The rearrangement links TRBV7-3 to TRBJ2-7; 9 nucleotides match TRBD1. Germline V lookup: CDR1 SGHTA, CDR2 FQGTGA. Trimming took 5 bases from V and 2 from J; bases not matched to a gene: 4. CDR3 size: 14 residues. CDR3 sequence (DNA): TGTGCCAGCAGCGTGACAGGGGGTACCTACGAGCAGTACTTC. It codes for CASSVTGGTYEQYF.